The sequence of this TCR beta chain was determined in a study of cytotoxic CD8 clonotypes in ibrutinib-treated CLL. Across the study: Partial response was seen in about 25 patients and complete response in 2; after median roughly 66 months, about 15 stayed remitted, about 12 progressed. General study points: There were few public clonotypes, and on treatment they contracted or stayed stable.

Remarks on this clone: Its antigen remains unidentified. An end of the junction differs from the germline gene, which may be a read error.

The CDR3 has 16 residues. From germline, CDR1 is ENHRY and CDR2 SYGVKD. Method: immunoSEQ multiplex PCR; TCRdb's copy keeps in-frame clones and lacks some. Of about 18,000 clones detected, 80% to 85% appear once; the ten largest clones hold approximately 15%. V and J are TRBV10-3 and TRBJ2-3; 11 bases match TRBD2. The specimen was PBMCs, collected before ibrutinib treatment. The receptor was isolated from a human donor with chronic lymphocytic leukemia. As DNA, the CDR3 is TGTGCCATCAGTCCTAGACTAGCGGGACCCACATATACGCAGTATTTT. The encoded protein is CAISPRLAGPTYTQYF.